Shown below are 5 T cell receptor beta chains from a single sample sequenced in a study of blood T cells in healthy people across ages. Through a sample-barcoded 5' primer and a J-beta primer mix, a second PCR was run for roughly 6 to 11 cycles. TCRdb used MiXCR to reprocess the 5' RACE reads, holding one entry per CDR3 protein. The table shows 600,000 to 850,000 distinct CDR3 sequences, with more than 40% occurring only once. The sequencing input was blood. Receptors were obtained from a woman aged 55-69 years in good health.

The rearrangement uses TRBV5-1 and TRBJ2-1; 13 positions match TRBD2. V shed 4 bases and J 8 bases; nucleotides not matched to a gene: 6. CDR1 and CDR2 from the germline V gene are SGHRS and YFSETQ. The CDR3 length is 15 residues. In DNA, the CDR3 is TGCGCCAGCAGCATCGGGACTAGCGGGATCGATGAGCAGTTCTTC. Encoded protein: CASSIGTSGIDEQFF.

This clonotype was detected a few times. J is TRBJ2-7 and V is TRBV28; D gene ambiguous. The CDR3 totals 13 residues. Germline lookup yields CDR1 MDHEN and CDR2 SYDVKM. V was trimmed by 5 bases and J by 9 bases, leaving 17 bases between them. The chain's CDR3 is CASSRPPGNVQYF. CDR3 DNA: TGTGCCAGCAGTCGGCCGCCCGGAAATGTGCAGTACTTC.

This clonotype was found a few times. The chain links TRBV5-5 to TRBJ1-5, with 10 positions matching TRBD1. Germline V gives CDR1 SGHKS, CDR2 YYEKEE (reference sequence). This CDR3 is built from 15 residues. Trimming removed 4 bases from V and 4 bases from J; junction bases left unmatched: 5. CDR3 in amino acids: CASSKGQGLNQPQHF. The CDR3 coding sequence is TGTGCCAGCAGCAAGGGACAGGGGCTAAATCAGCCCCAGCATTTT.

The chain carries TRBV20-1 and TRBJ1-6, with D tentatively TRBD1 (5 bases). Between the trimmed V and J ends, which lost 4 bases and 7 bases, there was a span of 8 bases. Germline V gives CDR1 DFQATT, CDR2 SNEGSKA (reference sequence). The CDR3 runs 12 residues. The CDR3 DNA follows: TGCAGTGCTACCAGGGTCAATTCACCCCTCCACTTT. Encoded protein: CSATRVNSPLHF.

This rearrangement joins TRBV6-1 to TRBJ1-4; 7 bases are a match to TRBD1. CDR1 is MNHNS, CDR2 SASEGT, per germline. This CDR3 comprises 15 residues. V gave up 4 bases and J gave up 2 bases; unmatched junction bases: 4. CDR3 in amino acids: CASSVQQGTNEKLFF. The CDR3 DNA reads as TGTGCCAGCAGTGTACAACAGGGGACTAATGAAAAACTGTTTTTT.